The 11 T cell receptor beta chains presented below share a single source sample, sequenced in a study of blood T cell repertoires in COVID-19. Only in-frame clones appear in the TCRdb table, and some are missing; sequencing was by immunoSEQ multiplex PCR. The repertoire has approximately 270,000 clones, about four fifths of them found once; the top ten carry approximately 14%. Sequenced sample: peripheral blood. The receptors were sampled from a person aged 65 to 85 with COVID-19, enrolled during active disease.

CDR3 region: CASSPRTGTVKGTDTQYF. DNA for the CDR3: TGTGCCAGCTCACCACGCACAGGGACGGTTAAAGGCACAGATACGCAGTATTTT. V usage is TRBV18 and J usage is TRBJ2-3; D may be TRBD1 (6 bases). CDR1 KGHSH and CDR2 LQKENI come from the germline V gene. V lost 1 base, J lost 1 base, and 18 bases lay in between. This CDR3 region has 18 residues.

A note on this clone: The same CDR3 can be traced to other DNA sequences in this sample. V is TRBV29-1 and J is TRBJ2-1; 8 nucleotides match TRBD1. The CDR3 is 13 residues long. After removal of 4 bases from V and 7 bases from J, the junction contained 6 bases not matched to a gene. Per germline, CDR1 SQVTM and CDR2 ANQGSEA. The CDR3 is CSVAGGASNEQFF. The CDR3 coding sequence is TGCAGCGTTGCAGGGGGCGCGTCGAATGAGCAGTTCTTC.

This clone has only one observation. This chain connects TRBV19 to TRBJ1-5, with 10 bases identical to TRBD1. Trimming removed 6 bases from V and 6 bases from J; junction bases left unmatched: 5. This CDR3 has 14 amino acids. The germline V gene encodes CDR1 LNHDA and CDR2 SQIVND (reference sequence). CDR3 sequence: CASSSDRGGQPQHF. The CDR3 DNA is TGTGCCAGTAGCTCGGACAGGGGGGGTCAGCCCCAGCATTTT.

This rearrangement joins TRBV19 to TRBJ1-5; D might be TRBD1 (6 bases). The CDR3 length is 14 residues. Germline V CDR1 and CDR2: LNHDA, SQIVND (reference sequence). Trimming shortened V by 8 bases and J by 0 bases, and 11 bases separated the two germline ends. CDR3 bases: TGTGCCAGTGGTAGGACAGCTAGCAATCAGCCCCAGCATTTT. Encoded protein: CASGRTASNQPQHF.

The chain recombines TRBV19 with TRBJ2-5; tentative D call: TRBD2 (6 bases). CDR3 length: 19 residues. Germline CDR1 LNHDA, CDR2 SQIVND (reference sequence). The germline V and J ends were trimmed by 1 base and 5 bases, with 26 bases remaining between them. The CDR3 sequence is CASSIVMKTMGQGGETQYF. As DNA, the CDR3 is TGTGCCAGTAGTATAGTAATGAAGACGATGGGGCAGGGAGGTGAGACCCAGTACTTC.

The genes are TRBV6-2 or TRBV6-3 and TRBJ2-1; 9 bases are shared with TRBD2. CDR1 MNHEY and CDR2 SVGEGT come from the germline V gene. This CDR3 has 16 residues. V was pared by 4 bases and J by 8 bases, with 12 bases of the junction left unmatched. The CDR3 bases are TGTGCCAGCAGTTCCCCCGCGCGGGGGGGCGTCTATGAGCAGTTCTTC. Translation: CASSSPARGGVYEQFF.

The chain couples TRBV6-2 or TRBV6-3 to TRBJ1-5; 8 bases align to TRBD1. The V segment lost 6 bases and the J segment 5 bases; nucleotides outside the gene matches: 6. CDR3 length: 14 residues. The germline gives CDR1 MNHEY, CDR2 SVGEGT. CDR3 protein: CASSPTGGHQPQHF. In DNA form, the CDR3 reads TGTGCCAGCAGCCCCACAGGGGGTCATCAGCCCCAGCATTTT.

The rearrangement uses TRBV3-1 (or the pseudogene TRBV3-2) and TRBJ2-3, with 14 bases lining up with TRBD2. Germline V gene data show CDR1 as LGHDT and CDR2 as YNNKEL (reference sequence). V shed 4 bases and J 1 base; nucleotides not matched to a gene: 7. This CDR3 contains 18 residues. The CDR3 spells CASSLVPGLAGGTDTQYF. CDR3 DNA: TGTGCCAGCAGCCTCGTCCCGGGACTAGCGGGAGGCACAGATACGCAGTATTTT.

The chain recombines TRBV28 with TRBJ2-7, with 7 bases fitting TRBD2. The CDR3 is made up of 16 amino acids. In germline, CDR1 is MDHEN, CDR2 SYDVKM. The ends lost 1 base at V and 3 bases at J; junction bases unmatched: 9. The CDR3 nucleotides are TGTGCCAGCAGTTTATTTCGGGGAGGGGCTTACTACGAGCAGTACTTC. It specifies CASSLFRGGAYYEQYF.

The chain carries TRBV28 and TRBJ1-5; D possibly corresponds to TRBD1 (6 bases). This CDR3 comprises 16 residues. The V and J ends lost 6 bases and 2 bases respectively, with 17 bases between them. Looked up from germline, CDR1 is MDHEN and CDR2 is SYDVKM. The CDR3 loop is CASSFRGVVGNQPQHF. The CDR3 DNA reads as TGTGCCAGCAGCTTCAGGGGTGTAGTGGGCAATCAGCCCCAGCATTTT.

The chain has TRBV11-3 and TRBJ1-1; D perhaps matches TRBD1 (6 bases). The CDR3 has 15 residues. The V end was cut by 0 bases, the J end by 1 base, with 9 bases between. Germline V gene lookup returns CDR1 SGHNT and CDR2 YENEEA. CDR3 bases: TGTGCCAGCAGCTTAGAAGGGACACAGAACACTGAAGCTTTCTTT. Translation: CASSLEGTQNTEAFF.